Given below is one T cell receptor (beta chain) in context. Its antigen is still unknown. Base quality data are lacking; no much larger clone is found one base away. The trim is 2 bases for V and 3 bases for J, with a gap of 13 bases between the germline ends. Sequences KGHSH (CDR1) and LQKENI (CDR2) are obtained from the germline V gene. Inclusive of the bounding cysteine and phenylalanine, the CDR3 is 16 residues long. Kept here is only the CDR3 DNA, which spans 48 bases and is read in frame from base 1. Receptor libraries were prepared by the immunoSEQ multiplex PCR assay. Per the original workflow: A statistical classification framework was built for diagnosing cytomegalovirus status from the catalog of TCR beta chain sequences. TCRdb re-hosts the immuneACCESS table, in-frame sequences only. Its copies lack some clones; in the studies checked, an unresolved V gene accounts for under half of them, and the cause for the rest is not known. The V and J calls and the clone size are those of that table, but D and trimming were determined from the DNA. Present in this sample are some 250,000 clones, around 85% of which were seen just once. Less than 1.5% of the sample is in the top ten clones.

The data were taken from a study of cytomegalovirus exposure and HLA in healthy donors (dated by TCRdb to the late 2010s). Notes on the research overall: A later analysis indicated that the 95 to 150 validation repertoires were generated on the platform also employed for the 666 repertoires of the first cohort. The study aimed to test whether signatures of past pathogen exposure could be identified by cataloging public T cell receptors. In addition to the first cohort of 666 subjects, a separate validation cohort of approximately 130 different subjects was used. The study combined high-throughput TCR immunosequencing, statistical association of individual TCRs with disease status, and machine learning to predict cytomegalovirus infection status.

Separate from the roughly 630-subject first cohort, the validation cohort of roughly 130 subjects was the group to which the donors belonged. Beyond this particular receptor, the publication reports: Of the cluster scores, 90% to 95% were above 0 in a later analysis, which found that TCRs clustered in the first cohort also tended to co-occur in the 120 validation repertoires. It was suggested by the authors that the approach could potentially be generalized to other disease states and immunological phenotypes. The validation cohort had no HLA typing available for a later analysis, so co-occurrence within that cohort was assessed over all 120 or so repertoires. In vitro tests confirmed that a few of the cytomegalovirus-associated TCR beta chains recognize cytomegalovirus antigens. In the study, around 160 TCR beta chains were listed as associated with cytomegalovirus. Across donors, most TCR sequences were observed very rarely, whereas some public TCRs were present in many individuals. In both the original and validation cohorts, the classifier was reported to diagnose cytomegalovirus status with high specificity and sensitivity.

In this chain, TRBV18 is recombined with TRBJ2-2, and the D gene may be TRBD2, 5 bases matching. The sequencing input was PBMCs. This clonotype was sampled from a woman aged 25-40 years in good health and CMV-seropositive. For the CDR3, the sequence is CASSPNSGFDTGELFF. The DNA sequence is TGTGCCAGCTCACCAAATTCGGGGTTTGACACCGGGGAGCTGTTTTTT.